This entry lists 15 T cell receptor beta chains sequenced from one sample in a study of cytomegalovirus exposure and HLA in healthy donors. The PCR employed 60 Vbeta primers together with 13 Jbeta primers. Sequencing used immunoSEQ multiplex PCR; TCRdb keeps in-frame clones, though not all of them. The sample includes fewer than 250,000 clones, 80% to 90% of them seen just once. The sequencing sample was made of PBMCs. The receptors here all came from a man under 40 in good health and CMV-seronegative.

The chain has TRBV30 and TRBJ2-1; 8 positions match TRBD2. CDR1 is GTSNPN and CDR2 is SVGIG in the germline V gene (reference sequence). The V segment lost 2 bases and the J segment 4 bases; nucleotides outside the gene matches: 1. This CDR3 spans 13 amino acids. CDR3 protein: CAWSSGGYNEQFF. CDR3 coding DNA: TGTGCCTGGAGTAGCGGGGGTTACAATGAGCAGTTCTTC.

This clone was seen more than once but under ten times. The chain uses TRBV5-6 and TRBJ1-4; no clear D. Between the trimmed V and J ends, which lost 4 bases and 6 bases, there was a span of 13 bases. Germline-derived CDR1 and CDR2 are SGHDT and YYEEEE. CDR3 length equals 14 residues. CDR3 coding DNA: TGTGCCAGCAGCCTTATCAGGAACGATGAAAAACTGTTTTTT. Encoded protein: CASSLIRNDEKLFF.

The rearrangement links TRBV5-6 to TRBJ1-5, with D hard to call. The germline gives CDR1 SGHDT, CDR2 YYEEEE. The CDR3 runs to 13 residues. V lost 4 bases and J 0 bases, leaving 5 bases between the germline ends. CDR3 sequence reads: CASSVYSNQPQHF. The CDR3, as DNA: TGTGCCAGCAGCGTGTATAGCAATCAGCCCCAGCATTTT.

The V call is TRBV15, the J call TRBJ2-1; the D is unclear. The ends were cut back, 1 base at V and 6 bases at J, with 16 bases in the middle. The CDR3 loop spans 16 amino acids. The V gene's germline CDR1 is LNHNV and CDR2 YYDKDF (reference sequence). CDR3 sequence reads: CATSRAASQRFNEQFF. DNA for the CDR3: TGTGCCACCAGCAGAGCCGCGTCCCAAAGATTCAATGAGCAGTTCTTC. Supplemented by reference TRBV15 and TRBJ2-1, the full variable domain reads DAMVIQNPRYQVTQFGKPVTLSCSQTLNHNVMYWYQQKSSQAPKLLFHYYDKDFNNEADTPDNFQSRRPNTSFCFLDIRSPGLGDTAMYLCATSRAASQRFNEQFFGPGTRLTVL.

The chain joins TRBV18 to TRBJ2-1, with TRBD1 identical over 8 bases. Trimming took 5 bases from V and 6 from J; bases not matched to a gene: 6. The germline CDR1 and CDR2 sequences are KGHSH and LQKENI. This CDR3 is 14 amino acids long. The CDR3: CASSYTTGANEQFF. The CDR3 nucleotides read TGTGCCAGCTCATATACGACAGGGGCCAATGAGCAGTTCTTC.

The V call is TRBV27, the J call TRBJ2-3; a possible D gene is TRBD2 (7 bases). The germline CDR1 and CDR2 sequences are MNHEY and SMNVEV (reference sequence). The CDR3 is 15 amino acids. Trimming cost V 6 bases and J 5 bases, with 18 bases left between them. The CDR3 region is CASRLARGAVDTQYF. The CDR3 DNA sequence: TGTGCCAGCAGATTAGCTCGGGGGGCCGTAGATACGCAGTATTTT.

The chain recombines TRBV27 with TRBJ1-3, with 7 bases aligning to TRBD1. The CDR3 totals 14 residues. The germline gives CDR1 MNHEY, CDR2 SMNVEV (reference sequence). The trim removed 5 bases at V and 4 bases at J, leaving 5 bases unmatched. CDR3 residues: CASSNRGAGNTIYF. The CDR3 DNA follows: TGTGCCAGCAGTAACAGGGGAGCAGGAAACACCATATATTTT.

Only one count was recorded for this clone. The chain recombines TRBV11-3 with TRBJ2-1, with D unresolved. The V gene's germline CDR1 is SGHNT and CDR2 YENEEA. The CDR3 is made up of 14 amino acids. The V gene lost 5 bases and the J gene lost 3 bases, with 11 bases spanning the gap. CDR3 coding DNA: TGTGCCAGCAGCCCACCGCCGAGCTACAATGAGCAGTTCTTC. Amino acids: CASSPPPSYNEQFF.

This chain uses TRBV21-1 with TRBJ2-7; the table's TRBD2 call for D was not verified on the DNA. TRBV21-1 counts as a pseudogene. The CDR3 has 16 amino acids. This CDR3 is CASSKPGLAGGYEQYF. The CDR3 bases are TGTGCCAGCAGCAAACCGGGACTAGCGGGAGGCTACGAGCAGTACTTC.

This chain uses TRBV28 with TRBJ2-7; D remains unclear. In germline, CDR1 is MDHEN, CDR2 SYDVKM. This CDR3 has 16 residues. V was clipped by 6 bases and J by 3 bases, with 21 bases between them. In DNA, the CDR3 is TGTGCCAGCAGCAATAATAAGCTGGGCCTGAACTACGAGCAGTACTTC. It codes for CASSNNKLGLNYEQYF.

The chain is built from TRBV6-1 and TRBJ2-5; 8 nucleotides line up with TRBD1. V lost 6 bases, J lost 3 bases, and 3 bases stayed unmatched. The CDR3 is made up of 13 amino acids. Looked up from germline, CDR1 is MNHNS and CDR2 is SASEGT. CDR3 coding DNA: TGTGCCAGCAGGCAGACAGGGGAAGAGACCCAGTACTTC. Its protein product is CASRQTGEETQYF.

The chain recombines TRBV19 with TRBJ1-5, with unresolved D. CDR1 and CDR2 from the germline V gene are LNHDA and SQIVND (reference sequence). The CDR3 is 14 amino acids. Trimming pared 3 bases from V and 5 bases from J, leaving 11 bases between. Here the CDR3 DNA reads TGTGCCAGTAGTATTATCGGAGAATATCAGCCCCAGCATTTT. It yields the protein CASSIIGEYQPQHF.

The chain employs TRBV11-3 and TRBJ2-3; TRBD2 aligns across 7 bases. V was pared by 1 base and J by 7 bases, with 8 bases of the junction left unmatched. Germline V gene lookup returns CDR1 SGHNT and CDR2 YENEEA. CDR3 length: 15 amino acids. This CDR3 reads CASSLGRGVVNTQYF. The CDR3 DNA sequence: TGTGCCAGCAGCTTAGGCCGGGGGGTGGTAAATACGCAGTATTTT.

The chain links TRBV7-9 to TRBJ1-1; 8 nucleotides line up with TRBD1. Per the germline V gene, CDR1 is SEHNR and CDR2 is FQNEAQ (reference sequence). The CDR3 runs 16 residues. Trimming took 4 bases from V and 1 from J; bases not matched to a gene: 8. Written as DNA, the CDR3 is TGTGCCAGCAGCTCGGACAGGGCCCCGAAGAACACTGAAGCTTTCTTT. Translating it yields CASSSDRAPKNTEAFF.

This sequence joins TRBV30 and TRBJ2-7; D not resolved. There are 12 residues in the CDR3. Trimming took 2 bases from V and 0 from J, leaving 5 bases between them. Germline V gives CDR1 GTSNPN, CDR2 SVGIG (reference sequence). The CDR3 sequence: CAWSSFSYEQYF. CDR3 coding DNA: TGTGCCTGGAGTTCCTTCTCCTACGAGCAGTACTTC.